This entry is about one T cell receptor (beta chain). Its specificity is not known. With a J-beta primer mix and a sample-barcoded 5' primer, a second PCR ran 7 to 11 cycles. Every single cDNA molecule received a tag from a template-switch adaptor with 12 random nucleotides. Sequencing recovered at least 3 million CDR3-containing paired-end reads from each sample. TCRdb reanalysed the 5' RACE reads using MiXCR and keeps one entry per CDR3 protein. This table has roughly 700,000 distinct CDR3 sequences, approximately 49% appearing once. The V gene lost 1 base and the J gene lost 2 bases, with 8 bases spanning the gap. The CDR3 sequence is 14 residues long. From germline, CDR1 is MGHRA and CDR2 YSYEKL. The sample belongs to a study of blood T cells in healthy people across ages. Study-wide results and limits: A roughly linear fall in TCR beta diversity per million T cells was seen with increasing age. Among long-lived donors, naive CD4+ cells were more numerous and diversity higher than in aged donors.

The chain uses TRBV4-1 and TRBJ2-5; D call uncertain. This TCR was sampled from a woman aged 55 to 70 in good health. The sequenced material came from blood. CDR3 DNA sequence: TGCGCCAGCAGCCAAGGACGTATACAAGAGACCCAGTACTTC. Its protein product is CASSQGRIQETQYF.